This T cell receptor beta chain stems from a study of T-cell reconstitution after alpha-beta-depleted transplantation in children. A library of TCRbeta sequences, prepared with unique molecular identifiers, was generated. In TCRdb, the PCR reads were re-called with MiXCR into one record per CDR3 protein. The data hold about 200,000 distinct CDR3 sequences, with 6.6% observed a single time. Study-level results: T-cell numbers and diversity, one year after transplant, stemmed largely from T cells that were newly produced. Reportedly, roughly two months post-transplant, alpha-beta T cells arose from several hundred expanded graft clones.

At least ten counts were recorded for this clonotype. Its specificity is unknown. The clonotype was recovered from a boy aged 2 to 9 with acute lymphoblastic leukemia, due to receive a stem cell transplant. Specimen: PBMCs, collected before TCRalphabeta/CD19-depleted stem cell transplant.

CDR3 sequence reads: CSVEDQSSYEQYF. The CDR3 coding sequence is TGCAGCGTTGAGGACCAGAGCTCCTACGAGCAGTACTTC. The chain combines TRBV29-1 with TRBJ2-7; D is unclear. The germline V gene has CDR1 SQVTM and CDR2 ANQGSEA. V gave up 3 bases and J gave up 0 bases, with 9 bases separating them. The CDR3 runs to 13 residues.